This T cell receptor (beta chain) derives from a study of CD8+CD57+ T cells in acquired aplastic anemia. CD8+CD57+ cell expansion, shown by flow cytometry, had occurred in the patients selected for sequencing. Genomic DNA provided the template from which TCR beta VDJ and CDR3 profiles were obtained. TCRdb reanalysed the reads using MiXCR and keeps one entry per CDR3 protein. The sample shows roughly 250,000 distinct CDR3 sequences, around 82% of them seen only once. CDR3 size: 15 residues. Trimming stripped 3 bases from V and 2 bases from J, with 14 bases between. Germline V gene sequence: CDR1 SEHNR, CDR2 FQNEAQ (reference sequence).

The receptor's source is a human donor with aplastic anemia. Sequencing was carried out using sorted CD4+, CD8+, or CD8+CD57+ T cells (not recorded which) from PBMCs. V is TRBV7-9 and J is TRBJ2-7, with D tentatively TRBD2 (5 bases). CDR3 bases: TGTGCCAGCAGCTTGGATGCGGGCACTGCCTACGAGCAGTACTTC. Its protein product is CASSLDAGTAYEQYF.